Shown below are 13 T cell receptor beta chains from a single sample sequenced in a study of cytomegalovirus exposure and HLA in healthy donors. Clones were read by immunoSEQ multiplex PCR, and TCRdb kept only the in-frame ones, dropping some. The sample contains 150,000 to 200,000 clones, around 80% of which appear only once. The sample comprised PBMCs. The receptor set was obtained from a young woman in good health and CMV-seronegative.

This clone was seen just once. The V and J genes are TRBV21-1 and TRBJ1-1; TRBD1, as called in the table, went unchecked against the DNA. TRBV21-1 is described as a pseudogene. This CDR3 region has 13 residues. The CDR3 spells CASRQGRNTEAFF. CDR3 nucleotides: TGTGCCAGCCGGCAGGGGAGGAACACTGAAGCTTTCTTT.

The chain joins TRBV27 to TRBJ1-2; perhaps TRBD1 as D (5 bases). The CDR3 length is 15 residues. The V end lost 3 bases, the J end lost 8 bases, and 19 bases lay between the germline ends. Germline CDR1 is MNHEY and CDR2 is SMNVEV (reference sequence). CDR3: CASSLYEGAADGYTF. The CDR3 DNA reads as TGTGCCAGCAGTTTGTACGAAGGGGCCGCGGACGGCTACACCTTC.

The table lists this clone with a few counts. CDR3 residues: CASSPAAGHSYEQYF. The DNA for the CDR3 is TGCGCCAGCAGCCCTGCGGCAGGGCACTCCTACGAGCAGTACTTC. V usage is TRBV5-1 and J usage is TRBJ2-7, with D possibly being TRBD1 (5 bases). V dropped 4 bases and J dropped 0 bases, with 14 bases sitting between them. Per germline, CDR1 SGHRS and CDR2 YFSETQ. The CDR3 is made up of 15 amino acids.

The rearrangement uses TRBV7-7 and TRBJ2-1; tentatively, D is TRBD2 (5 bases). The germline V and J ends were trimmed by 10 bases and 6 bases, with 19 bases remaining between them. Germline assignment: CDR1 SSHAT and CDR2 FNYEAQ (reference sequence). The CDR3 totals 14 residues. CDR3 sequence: CAITRVVRGNEQFF. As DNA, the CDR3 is TGTGCCATCACTCGGGTGGTCCGGGGCAATGAGCAGTTCTTC.

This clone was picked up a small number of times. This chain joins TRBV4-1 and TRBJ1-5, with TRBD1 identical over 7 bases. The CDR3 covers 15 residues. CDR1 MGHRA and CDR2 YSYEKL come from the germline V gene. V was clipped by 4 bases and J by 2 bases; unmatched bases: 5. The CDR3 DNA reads TGCGCCAGCAGCCCGACAGGGACGGGCAATCAGCCCCAGCATTTT. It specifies CASSPTGTGNQPQHF.

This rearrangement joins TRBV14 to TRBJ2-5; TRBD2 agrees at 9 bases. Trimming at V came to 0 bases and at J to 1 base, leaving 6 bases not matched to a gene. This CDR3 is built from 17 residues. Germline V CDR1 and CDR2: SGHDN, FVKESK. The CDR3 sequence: CASSQESGLASQETQYF. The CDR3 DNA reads TGTGCCAGCAGCCAAGAGAGCGGACTAGCGTCCCAAGAGACCCAGTACTTC.

In nucleotides, the CDR3 is TGTGCCAGCAGTCCCGCGACTAGTACCGATACGCAGTATTTT. Residues: CASSPATSTDTQYF. This chain links TRBV6-6 with TRBJ2-3; tentatively, D is TRBD2 (6 bases). The V end lost 5 bases, the J end lost 6 bases, and 15 bases lay between the germline ends. CDR1 is MNHNY and CDR2 is SVGAGI in the germline V gene (reference sequence). The CDR3 has 14 amino acids.

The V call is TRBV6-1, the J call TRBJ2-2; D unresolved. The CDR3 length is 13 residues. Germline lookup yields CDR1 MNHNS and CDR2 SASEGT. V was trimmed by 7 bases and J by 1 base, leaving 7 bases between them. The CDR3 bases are TGTGCCAGCACCCCAGGGAACACCGGGGAGCTGTTTTTT. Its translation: CASTPGNTGELFF.

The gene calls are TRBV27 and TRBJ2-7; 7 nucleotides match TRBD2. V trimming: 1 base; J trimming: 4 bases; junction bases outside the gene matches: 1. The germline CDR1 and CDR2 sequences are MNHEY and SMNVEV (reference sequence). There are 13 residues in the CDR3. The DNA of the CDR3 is TGTGCCAGCAGTTTATGGGAGGGTTACGAGCAGTACTTC. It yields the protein CASSLWEGYEQYF.

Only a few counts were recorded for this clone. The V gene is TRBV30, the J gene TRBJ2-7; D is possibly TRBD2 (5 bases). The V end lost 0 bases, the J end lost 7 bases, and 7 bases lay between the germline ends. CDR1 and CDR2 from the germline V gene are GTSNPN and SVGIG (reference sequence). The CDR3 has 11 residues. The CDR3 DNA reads TGTGCCTGGAGTGTCGGAGGAGAGCAGTACTTC. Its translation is CAWSVGGEQYF.

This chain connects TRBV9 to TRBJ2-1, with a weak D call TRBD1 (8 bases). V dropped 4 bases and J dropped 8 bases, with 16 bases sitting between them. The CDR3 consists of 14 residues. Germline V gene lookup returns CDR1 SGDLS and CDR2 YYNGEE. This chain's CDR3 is CASSYRQGRDEQFF. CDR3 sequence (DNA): TGTGCCAGCAGCTACCGACAGGGGAGGGATGAGCAGTTCTTC. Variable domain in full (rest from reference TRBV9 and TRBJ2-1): DSGVTQTPKHLITATGQRVTLRCSPRSGDLSVYWYQQSLDQGLQFLIQYYNGEERAKGNILERFSAQQFPDLHSELNLSSLELGDSALYFCASSYRQGRDEQFFGPGTRLTVL.

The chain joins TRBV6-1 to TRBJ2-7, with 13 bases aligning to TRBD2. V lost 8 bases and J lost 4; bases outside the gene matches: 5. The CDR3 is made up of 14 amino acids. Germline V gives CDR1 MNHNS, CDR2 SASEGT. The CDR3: CASLGLAGVYEQYF. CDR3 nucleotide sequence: TGTGCCAGCTTAGGACTAGCGGGAGTTTACGAGCAGTACTTC.

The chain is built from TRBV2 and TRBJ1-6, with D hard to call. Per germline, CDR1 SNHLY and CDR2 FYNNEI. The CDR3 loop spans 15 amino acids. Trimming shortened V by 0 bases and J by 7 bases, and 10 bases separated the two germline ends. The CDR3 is CASSEAGLGNSPLHF. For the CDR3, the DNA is TGTGCCAGCAGTGAAGCAGGACTTGGGAATTCACCCCTCCACTTT.